This is a list of T cell receptor beta chains from one sample in a study of blood T cell repertoires in COVID-19. Profiling relied on immunoSEQ multiplex PCR, and the TCRdb table lists in-frame clones only, not all of them. The sample includes about 180,000 clones, approximately 85% of them seen just once. Sequenced input: PBMCs or T cells enriched from blood (not recorded which). All receptors derive from a man aged 40-50 years who had recovered from COVID-19. The CDR3 runs from the conserved cysteine through the conserved F or W. D genes are given only for firm matches. Not all rows give a size; the values are once, few, many and, for expanded clones, a class.

d_call,v_call,clone_size,j_call,cdr3_aa,cdr3_nt
.,TRBV12-3/TRBV12-4,.,TRBJ1-2,CASSPTVSGGYTF,TGTGCCAGCAGTCCCACAGTTTCAGGAGGCTACACCTTC
.,TRBV12-3/TRBV12-4,.,TRBJ1-3,CASSSGSGNTIYF,TGTGCCAGCAGTTCAGGTTCTGGAAACACCATATATTTT
.,TRBV19,.,TRBJ2-2,CASSIALSSALPGELFF,TGTGCCAGTAGTATCGCACTCTCTAGCGCCCTACCCGGGGAGCTGTTTTTT
TRBD1,TRBV11-1,.,TRBJ1-5,CASSKTGPHQPQHF,TGTGCCAGCAGCAAGACAGGGCCGCATCAGCCCCAGCATTTT
.,TRBV11-3,.,TRBJ1-3,CASSLGQGLNTIYF,TGTGCCAGCAGCTTGGGTCAGGGATTGAACACCATATATTTT
TRBD1,TRBV27,.,TRBJ2-7,CASRRPGQGTYEQYF,TGTGCCAGCAGACGACCGGGACAGGGGACCTACGAGCAGTACTTC
TRBD1,TRBV9,.,TRBJ1-5,CASSHGTAVQPQHF,TGTGCCAGCAGCCACGGGACAGCAGTTCAGCCCCAGCATTTT
.,TRBV29-1,.,TRBJ2-7,CSVETGMRYEQYF,TGCAGCGTTGAAACAGGGATGAGGTACGAGCAGTACTTC
.,TRBV27,.,TRBJ2-1,CASSFYSYNEQFF,TGTGCCAGCAGTTTTTACTCCTACAATGAGCAGTTCTTC
.,TRBV14,.,TRBJ1-1,CASSRAGLRNTEAFF,TGTGCCAGCAGCCGGGCAGGACTCAGGAACACTGAAGCTTTCTTT
.,TRBV5-8,few,TRBJ1-2,CASSLVLGYTF,TGTGCCAGCAGCTTGGTCTTAGGCTACACCTTC
TRBD2,TRBV7-9,.,TRBJ2-1,CASSLDWRTSGSTDNEQFF,TGTGCCAGCAGCTTAGATTGGAGGACTAGCGGGAGCACGGACAATGAGCAGTTCTTC
.,TRBV28,few,TRBJ1-5,CASSLSPGMKPQHF,TGTGCCAGCAGTTTATCTCCAGGGATGAAGCCCCAGCATTTT
.,TRBV6-5,.,TRBJ2-7,CAVTAISYEQYF,TGTGCCGTGACAGCGATCTCCTACGAGCAGTACTTC
TRBD1,TRBV4-1,.,TRBJ1-4,CASSPGTGNPEKLFF,TGCGCCAGCAGCCCGGGGACAGGGAACCCTGAAAAACTGTTTTTT
.,TRBV28,.,TRBJ2-7,CATKERGGDIEQYF,TGTGCCACCAAAGAAAGAGGGGGGGACATCGAGCAGTACTTC
TRBD1,TRBV9,once,TRBJ1-2,CASSGSRQGGNYGYTF,TGTGCCAGCAGCGGATCAAGACAGGGAGGAAACTATGGCTACACCTTC
TRBD1,TRBV7-2,.,TRBJ1-3,CASSPWLQGINTIYF,TGTGCCAGCAGCCCCTGGCTACAGGGGATAAACACCATATATTTT